A single sample gave rise to the 27 T cell receptor beta chains below, sequenced in a study of blood T cell repertoires in COVID-19. Sequencing used immunoSEQ multiplex PCR; TCRdb keeps in-frame clones, though not all of them. Of fewer than 350,000 clones in the sample, approximately 88% were seen once. Sequencing input: peripheral blood. Receptors originate from a woman aged 25 to 39 with COVID-19, enrolled during active disease.

This chain joins TRBV4-1 and TRBJ2-6, with TRBD1 matching over 7 bases. Germline CDR1 and CDR2: MGHRA and YSYEKL. This CDR3 is built from 19 residues. The V segment lost 3 bases and the J segment 0 bases; nucleotides outside the gene matches: 11. The CDR3 here is CASSQQRQGTSSGANVLTF. The CDR3 DNA is TGCGCCAGCAGCCAGCAGAGACAGGGTACCAGCTCTGGGGCCAACGTCCTGACTTTC.

This clone was seen a few times. The V call is TRBV19, the J call TRBJ1-2; D gene uncertain. V was shortened by 5 bases and J by 2 bases, with 9 bases between the two germline ends. CDR3 length: 13 amino acids. Germline V gene lookup returns CDR1 LNHDA and CDR2 SQIVND (reference sequence). The CDR3 sequence is CASSLRENYGYTF. The CDR3 region has the DNA TGTGCCAGTAGTTTGAGGGAAAACTATGGCTACACCTTC.

The chain employs TRBV5-1 and TRBJ2-7; 9 bases line up with TRBD1. CDR1 SGHRS and CDR2 YFSETQ come from the germline V gene. CDR3 size: 18 residues. V shed 3 bases, J shed 1 base, and the junction held 14 bases outside the gene matches. CDR3 loop: CASSSEPTGGGGSYEQYF. The DNA of the CDR3 is TGCGCCAGCAGCTCGGAACCTACAGGGGGCGGAGGATCCTACGAGCAGTACTTC.

V gene TRBV2 combines with J gene TRBJ1-2, with unresolved D. The V gene lost 7 bases and the J gene lost 4 bases, with 10 bases spanning the gap. The CDR3 length is 12 residues. The V gene's germline CDR1 is SNHLY and CDR2 FYNNEI. The CDR3 is CASMPVFYGYTF. CDR3 DNA sequence: TGTGCCAGCATGCCGGTCTTCTATGGCTACACCTTC.

This chain uses TRBV6-2 or TRBV6-3 with TRBJ2-1, with TRBD2 matching 9 bases. Germline V gives CDR1 MNHEY, CDR2 SVGEGT. V lost 2 bases, J lost 2 bases, and 7 bases stayed unmatched. This CDR3 is 17 amino acids long. The CDR3 DNA reads as TGTGCCAGCAGTTACCACCGTAGCGGGGGCGCCTACAATGAGCAGTTCTTC. Protein product: CASSYHRSGGAYNEQFF.

The rearrangement uses TRBV4-1 and TRBJ2-2; D is possibly TRBD2 (6 bases). Per germline, CDR1 MGHRA and CDR2 YSYEKL. Between the trimmed V and J ends, which lost 4 bases and 3 bases, there was a span of 18 bases. The CDR3 consists of 17 residues. This CDR3 is CASSPVNGGVHTGELFF. CDR3 in DNA: TGCGCCAGCAGCCCCGTCAACGGAGGGGTCCACACCGGGGAGCTGTTTTTT.

The chain recombines TRBV5-4 with TRBJ2-3, with 8 bases fitting TRBD2. V lost 1 base to trimming and J lost 2 bases; unmatched junction nucleotides: 3. Germline V gene data show CDR1 as SGHNT and CDR2 as YYREEE (reference sequence). This CDR3 is built from 15 residues. CDR3 sequence reads: CASSLQRGYTDTQYF. The CDR3, as DNA: TGTGCCAGCAGCTTGCAGCGGGGGTACACAGATACGCAGTATTTT. The full variable domain, rest sourced from reference TRBV5-4 and TRBJ2-3, is ETGVTQSPTHLIKTRGQQVTLRCSSQSGHNTVSWYQQALGQGPQFIFQYYREEENGRGNFPPRFSGLQFPNYSSELNVNALELDDSALYLCASSLQRGYTDTQYFGPGTRLTVL.

The rearrangement links TRBV7-2 to TRBJ1-2; tentatively, D is TRBD1 (6 bases). This CDR3 comprises 13 residues. V lost 5 bases and J 4 bases, leaving 11 bases between the germline ends. Germline V lookup: CDR1 SGHTA, CDR2 FQGNSA. The CDR3 region is CASSGDRTYGYTF. CDR3 bases: TGTGCCAGCAGCGGCGACAGGACCTATGGCTACACCTTC.

V is TRBV19 and J is TRBJ2-2; 7 bases map to TRBD2. The CDR3 spans 14 residues. From germline, CDR1 is LNHDA and CDR2 SQIVND (reference sequence). J gave up 3 bases and V 6 bases, and 4 bases lay outside the gene matches. For the CDR3, the DNA is TGTGCCAGTAGAGTCCGGGGGGACACCGGGGAGCTGTTTTTT. Protein product: CASRVRGDTGELFF.

The chain employs TRBV7-2 and TRBJ2-2; D is ambiguous. V dropped 5 bases and J dropped 3 bases, with 4 bases sitting between them. The CDR3 consists of 12 residues. CDR1 is SGHTA, CDR2 FQGNSA, per germline. The CDR3: CASSLYTGELFF. In DNA, the CDR3 is TGTGCCAGCAGCCTTTACACCGGGGAGCTGTTTTTT.

This clone turned up a few times. The genes are TRBV5-1 and TRBJ1-1, with TRBD1 matching 7 bases. This CDR3 is built from 15 residues. CDR1 is SGHRS, CDR2 YFSETQ, per germline. V lost 3 bases, J lost 3 bases, and 8 bases stayed unmatched. CDR3 amino acids: CASSSGQARDTEAFF. CDR3 DNA sequence: TGCGCCAGCAGCTCTGGACAGGCCCGGGACACTGAAGCTTTCTTT. Drawing the rest from reference TRBV5-1 and TRBJ1-1, the complete variable domain is KAGVTQTPRYLIKTRGQQVTLSCSPISGHRSVSWYQQTPGQGLQFLFEYFSETQRNKGNFPGRFSGRQFSNSRSEMNVSTLELGDSALYLCASSSGQARDTEAFFGQGTRLTVV.

The V and J genes are TRBV28 and TRBJ2-3, with 10 positions matching TRBD2. The CDR3 spans 19 residues. The V gene's germline CDR1 is MDHEN and CDR2 SYDVKM. Trimming cost V 5 bases and J 2 bases; bases outside gene matches: 16. CDR3 sequence reads: CASSSFTQRGGFLTDTQYF. The CDR3 DNA reads as TGTGCCAGCAGTAGCTTCACGCAGCGGGGGGGCTTTCTCACAGATACGCAGTATTTT.

The J gene is TRBJ2-5, the V gene TRBV9; 7 bases match TRBD2. Looked up from germline, CDR1 is SGDLS and CDR2 is YYNGEE. The CDR3 has 13 amino acids. Germline trimming cut 3 bases from V and 5 bases from J; bases unmatched to any gene: 4. DNA of the CDR3: TGTGCCAGCAGCGCGGGGGGAGGGGAGACCCAGTACTTC. Residues: CASSAGGGETQYF.

This rearrangement joins TRBV25-1 to TRBJ1-4; 8 nucleotides match TRBD1. Trimming took 4 bases from V and 3 from J; bases not matched to a gene: 4. Germline loops: CDR1 MGHDK, CDR2 SYGVNS. The CDR3 loop spans 15 amino acids. CDR3 DNA sequence: TGTGCCAGCAGTGCACAGGGGGGGGCTAATGAAAAACTGTTTTTT. Amino acids: CASSAQGGANEKLFF. The variable domain in full, with the rest retrieved from reference TRBV25-1 and TRBJ1-4, is EADIYQTPRYLVIGTGKKITLECSQTMGHDKMYWYQQDPGMELHLIHYSYGVNSTEKGDLSSESTVSRIRTEHFPLTLESARPSHTSQYLCASSAQGGANEKLFFGSGTQLSVL.

The V and J genes are TRBV5-1 and TRBJ1-3; 8 bases fit TRBD1. This CDR3 spans 15 amino acids. Germline V gene lookup returns CDR1 SGHRS and CDR2 YFSETQ. V lost 4 bases, J lost 0 bases, and 3 bases stayed unmatched. In DNA, the CDR3 is TGCGCCAGCAGCGGGACAGGTTCCTCTGGAAACACCATATATTTT. Protein: CASSGTGSSGNTIYF.

V and J are TRBV5-4 and TRBJ1-4; 10 bases map to TRBD1. Per the germline V gene, CDR1 is SGHNT and CDR2 is YYREEE (reference sequence). CDR3 length equals 15 residues. J was trimmed by 5 bases and V by 2 bases; bases with no gene match: 3. CDR3 region: CASSFGGQGNEKLFF. The CDR3 DNA reads TGTGCCAGCAGCTTCGGGGGACAGGGGAATGAAAAACTGTTTTTT.

The V and J genes are TRBV19 and TRBJ1-4; 9 positions match TRBD1. Germline V gene lookup returns CDR1 LNHDA and CDR2 SQIVND (reference sequence). The CDR3 runs to 15 residues. The V segment lost 9 bases and the J segment 6 bases; nucleotides outside the gene matches: 11. This chain's CDR3 is CASRFEGTGHEKLFF. CDR3 bases: TGTGCCAGCCGCTTTGAGGGGACAGGGCATGAAAAACTGTTTTTT.

This chain links TRBV10-2 with TRBJ1-1, with D perhaps TRBD1 (5 bases). V shed 0 bases and J shed 12 bases, with 14 bases lying between them. CDR1 and CDR2 from the germline V gene are WSHSY and SAAADI. The CDR3 runs to 13 residues. CDR3 DNA sequence: TGCGCCAGCAGTGAGTCATATGGGGGGGTCCCTTTCTTT. The encoded protein is CASSESYGGVPFF.

The V gene is TRBV18, the J gene TRBJ1-1, with TRBD1 matching over 7 bases. The trim removed 1 base at V and 0 bases at J, leaving 5 bases unmatched. The CDR3 is 16 amino acids. From germline, CDR1 is KGHSH and CDR2 LQKENI. CDR3 DNA: TGTGCCAGCTCACCACGGAGACAGGGTGTGAACACTGAAGCTTTCTTT. The encoded protein is CASSPRRQGVNTEAFF.

V usage is TRBV9 and J usage is TRBJ2-2, with TRBD1 as a possible D gene (5 bases). The CDR3 runs 16 residues. The germline gives CDR1 SGDLS, CDR2 YYNGEE. The V and J ends lost 0 bases and 2 bases respectively, with 11 bases between them. The CDR3 sequence: CASSVDAGINTGELFF. The CDR3 coding sequence is TGTGCCAGCAGCGTAGACGCAGGGATAAACACCGGGGAGCTGTTTTTT.

J is TRBJ2-7 and V is TRBV18; 10 bases match TRBD2. The V and J ends lost 3 bases and 2 bases, in that order; junction bases with no gene match: 16. The germline CDR1 and CDR2 sequences are KGHSH and LQKENI. CDR3 length equals 19 residues. The CDR3 DNA sequence: TGTGCCAGCTCACCCCTAACCCCGGCTAGCGGGGGCCCTCCCTACGAGCAGTACTTC. Translation gives CASSPLTPASGGPPYEQYF.

The genes are TRBV19 and TRBJ2-3; 12 bases line up with TRBD2. V was pared by 4 bases and J by 7 bases, with 6 bases of the junction left unmatched. This CDR3 comprises 15 residues. CDR1 LNHDA and CDR2 SQIVND come from the germline V gene (reference sequence). CDR3 bases: TGTGCCAGTAGTAGCCTAGCGGGGGGGCGGAATACGCAGTATTTT. This translates into CASSSLAGGRNTQYF.

The chain recombines TRBV18 with TRBJ1-3; D ambiguous. The germline gives CDR1 KGHSH, CDR2 LQKENI. This CDR3 has 16 amino acids. Trimming took off 1 base at V and 0 bases at J, with 10 bases between the two ends. The CDR3 DNA follows: TGTGCCAGCTCACCACAAGCAACTAACTCTGGAAACACCATATATTTT. This gives the protein CASSPQATNSGNTIYF.

This clone turned up a few times. The V and J genes are TRBV30 and TRBJ1-5, with 8 bases matching TRBD1. Trimming removed 2 bases from V and 0 bases from J; junction bases left unmatched: 9. This CDR3 comprises 17 residues. CDR1 GTSNPN and CDR2 SVGIG come from the germline V gene (reference sequence). CDR3 nucleotides: TGTGCCTGGAGTAGAGGGACAGGCAGTTATAGCAATCAGCCCCAGCATTTT. It specifies CAWSRGTGSYSNQPQHF.

The rearrangement joins TRBV7-2 to TRBJ1-1, with D tentatively TRBD1 (5 bases). The CDR3 is made up of 15 amino acids. The germline gives CDR1 SGHTA, CDR2 FQGNSA. V was pared by 0 bases and J by 1 base, with 9 bases between. CDR3 region: CASSLAPTGNTEAFF. Here the CDR3 DNA reads TGTGCCAGCAGCTTAGCTCCTACAGGGAACACTGAAGCTTTCTTT.

On this clone itself: Within the sample, other DNA sequences also encode this same CDR3. J is TRBJ1-2 and V is TRBV5-1; TRBD1 aligns across 8 bases. After removal of 1 base from V and 2 bases from J, the junction contained 1 base not matched to a gene. The CDR3 length is 14 residues. CDR1 is SGHRS and CDR2 is YFSETQ in the germline V gene. This CDR3 is CASSLQGANYGYTF. The CDR3 DNA is TGCGCCAGCAGCTTGCAGGGGGCGAACTATGGCTACACCTTC.

The table lists this clone with a count of one. The chain recombines TRBV11-2 with TRBJ2-7, with no clear D. Germline-derived CDR1 and CDR2 are SGHAT and FQNNGV. The ends were cut back, 4 bases at V and 0 bases at J, with 7 bases in the middle. CDR3 length: 13 residues. CDR3 protein: CASSSYTSYEQYV. CDR3 bases: TGTGCCAGCAGCTCTTACACCTCCTACGAGCAGTACGTC.